This is a list of T cell receptor beta chains from one sample in a study of beta chain features in type 1 diabetes. TCRdb's copy holds only in-frame clones and misses some; the assay was immunoSEQ multiplex PCR. The sample holds fewer than 250,000 clones; 68% are singletons and the top ten take around 0.05%. Sequenced: naive CD4+ T cells from blood. The receptors were sampled from a man aged 30 to 39 in good health. CDR3s include the opening cysteine and the closing phenylalanine or tryptophan. Each record gives: CDR3 DNA, CDR3 protein, D gene, V gene, clone size, J gene. D genes are given only for firm matches. Rows may omit the clone size; those that give it use once, few, many or a size class.

TGTGCCAGCAGTGAGGACAGGGCCCTGACCGGGGAGCTGTTTTTT,CASSEDRALTGELFF,TRBD1,TRBV2,NA,TRBJ2-2
TGTGCCTGGAGTGTTCGGGTACAAGAGACCCAGTACTTC,CAWSVRVQETQYF,NA,TRBV30,once,TRBJ2-5
TGTGCCTGGAGTGTACGGAGCGCTGAAGCTTTCTTT,CAWSVRSAEAFF,NA,TRBV30,NA,TRBJ1-1
TGCGCCAGCAGCCAGTTGACTAGCGGGGCTCAAGAGACCCAGTACTTC,CASSQLTSGAQETQYF,TRBD2,TRBV4-3,NA,TRBJ2-5
TGCAGCGTTGGGGTAGATTCACCCCTCCACTTT,CSVGVDSPLHF,NA,TRBV29-1,NA,TRBJ1-6
TGCACCTCGGGGAGGTCCTACAATGAGCAGTTCTTC,CTSGRSYNEQFF,NA,TRBV29-1,NA,TRBJ2-1
TGTGCCAGCAGCCGTATCCGGGACAGCTCCTACGAGCAGTACTTC,CASSRIRDSSYEQYF,TRBD1,TRBV13,NA,TRBJ2-7
TGTGCCTGGAGGGGGGCCGGGACAGGCACCACAGATACGCAGTATTTT,CAWRGAGTGTTDTQYF,TRBD1,TRBV30,few,TRBJ2-3
TGTGCCAGCAGGGTTTCCGGGACAGTCAACAATGAGCAGTTCTTC,CASRVSGTVNNEQFF,TRBD1,TRBV5-6,NA,TRBJ2-1
TGCAGTGCCTTTAGAGAGACCCAGTACTTC,CSAFRETQYF,NA,TRBV20-1,NA,TRBJ2-5
TGTGCCAGCAGCTTACAGGGGACCTTCACAGATACGCAGTATTTT,CASSLQGTFTDTQYF,TRBD1,TRBV5-6,NA,TRBJ2-3
TGTGCCAGCAGCCAAGTGTTTGCATATGGCTACACCTTC,CASSQVFAYGYTF,NA,TRBV14,NA,TRBJ1-2
TGCAGCGTTGCGGCCGAGGGCACAGATACGCAGTATTTT,CSVAAEGTDTQYF,NA,TRBV29-1,NA,TRBJ2-3
TGCAGCGTTGAATCGGGACAGAAGGGGGGCTACGAGCAGTACTTC,CSVESGQKGGYEQYF,NA,TRBV29-1,NA,TRBJ2-7
TGTGCCGGTAGCCGGGACTCCTACAATGAGCAGTTCTTC,CAGSRDSYNEQFF,NA,TRBV7-2,few,TRBJ2-1
TGTGCCAGCAGCAGGAGGAGGGATGAGCAGTTCTTC,CASSRRRDEQFF,NA,TRBV7-2,NA,TRBJ2-1
TGTGCCTGGATAGGGAAATCCTATAATTCACCCCTCCACTTT,CAWIGKSYNSPLHF,NA,TRBV30,once,TRBJ1-6
TGTGCCATCAGTGCATGGCGGGAGGCCGGAGATACGCAGTATTTT,CAISAWREAGDTQYF,TRBD2,TRBV10-3,NA,TRBJ2-3
TGCAGCGCCCGACAGGGAATGGACAATGAGCAGTTCTTC,CSARQGMDNEQFF,TRBD1,TRBV29-1,NA,TRBJ2-1